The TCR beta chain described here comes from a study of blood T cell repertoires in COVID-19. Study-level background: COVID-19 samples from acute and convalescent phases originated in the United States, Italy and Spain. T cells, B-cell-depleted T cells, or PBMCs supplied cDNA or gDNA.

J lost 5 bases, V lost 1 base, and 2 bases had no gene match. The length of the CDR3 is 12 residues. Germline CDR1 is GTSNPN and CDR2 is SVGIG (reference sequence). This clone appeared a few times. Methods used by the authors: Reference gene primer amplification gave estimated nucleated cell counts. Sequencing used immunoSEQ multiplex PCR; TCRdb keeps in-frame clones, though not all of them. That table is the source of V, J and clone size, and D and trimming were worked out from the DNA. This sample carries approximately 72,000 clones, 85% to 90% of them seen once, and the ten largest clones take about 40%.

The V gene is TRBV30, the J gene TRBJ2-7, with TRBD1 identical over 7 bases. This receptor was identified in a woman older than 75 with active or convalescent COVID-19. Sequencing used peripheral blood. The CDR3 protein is CAWSADRNEQYF. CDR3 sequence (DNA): TGTGCCTGGAGTGCGGACAGGAACGAGCAGTACTTC.